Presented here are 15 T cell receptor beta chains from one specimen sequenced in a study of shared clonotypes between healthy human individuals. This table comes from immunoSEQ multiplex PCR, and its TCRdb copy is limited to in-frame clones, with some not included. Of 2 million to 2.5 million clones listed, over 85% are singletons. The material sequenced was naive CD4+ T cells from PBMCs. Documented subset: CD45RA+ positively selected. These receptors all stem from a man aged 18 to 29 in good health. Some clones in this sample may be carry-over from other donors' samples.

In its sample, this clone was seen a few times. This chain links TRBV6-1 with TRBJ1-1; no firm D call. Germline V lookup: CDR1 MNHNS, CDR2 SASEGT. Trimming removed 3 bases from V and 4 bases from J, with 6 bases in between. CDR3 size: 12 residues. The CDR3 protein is CASSEEFTEAFF. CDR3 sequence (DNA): TGTGCCAGCAGTGAGGAATTCACTGAAGCTTTCTTT.

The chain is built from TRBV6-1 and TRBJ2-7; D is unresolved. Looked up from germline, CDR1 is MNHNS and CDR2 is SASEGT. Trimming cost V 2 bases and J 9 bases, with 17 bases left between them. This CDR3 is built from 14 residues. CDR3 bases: TGTGCCAGCAGTGAAACTCGGGCCGCGCTTGGGCAGTACTTC. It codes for CASSETRAALGQYF.

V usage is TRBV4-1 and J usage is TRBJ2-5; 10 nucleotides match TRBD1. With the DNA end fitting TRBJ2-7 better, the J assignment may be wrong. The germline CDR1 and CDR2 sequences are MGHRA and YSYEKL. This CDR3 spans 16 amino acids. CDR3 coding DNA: TGCGCCAGCAGCCCCAGTCGACAGGGGGCTACGTACGAGCAGTACTTC. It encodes CASSPSRQGATYEQYF.

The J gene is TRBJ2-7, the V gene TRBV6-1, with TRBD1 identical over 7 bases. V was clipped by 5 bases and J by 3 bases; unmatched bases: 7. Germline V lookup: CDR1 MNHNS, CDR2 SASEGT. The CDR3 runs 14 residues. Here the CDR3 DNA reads TGTGCCAGCAGTCCGGGACAGACTCACTACGAGCAGTACTTC. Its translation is CASSPGQTHYEQYF.

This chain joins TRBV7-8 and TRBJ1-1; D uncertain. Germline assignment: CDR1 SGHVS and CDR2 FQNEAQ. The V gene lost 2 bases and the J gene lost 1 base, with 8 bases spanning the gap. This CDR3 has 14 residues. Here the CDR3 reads CASSLIAGNTEAFF. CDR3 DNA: TGTGCCAGCAGCTTAATAGCCGGGAACACTGAAGCTTTCTTT. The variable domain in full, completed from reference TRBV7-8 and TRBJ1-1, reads GAGVSQSPRYKVAKRGQDVALRCDPISGHVSLFWYQQALGQGPEFLTYFQNEAQLDKSGLPSDRFFAERPEGSVSTLKIQRTQQEDSAVYLCASSLIAGNTEAFFGQGTRLTVV.

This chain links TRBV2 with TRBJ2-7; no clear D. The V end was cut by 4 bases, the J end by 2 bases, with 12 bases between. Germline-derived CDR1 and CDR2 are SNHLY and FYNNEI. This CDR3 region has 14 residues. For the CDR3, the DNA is TGTGCCAGCAGTGTCAGCGAGCGTACCTACGAGCAGTACTTC. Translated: CASSVSERTYEQYF.

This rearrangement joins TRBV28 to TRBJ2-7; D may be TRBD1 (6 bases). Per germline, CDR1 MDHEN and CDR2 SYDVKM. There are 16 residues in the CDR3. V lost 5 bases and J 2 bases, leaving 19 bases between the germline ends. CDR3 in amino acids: CASSPTGTPFTYEQYF. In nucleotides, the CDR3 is TGTGCCAGCAGTCCAACAGGGACACCGTTCACCTACGAGCAGTACTTC.

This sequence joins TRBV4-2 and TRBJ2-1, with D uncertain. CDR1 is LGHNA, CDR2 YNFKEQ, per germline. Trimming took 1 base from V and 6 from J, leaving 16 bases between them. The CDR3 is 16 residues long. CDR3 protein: CASSQVLSDWVNEQFF. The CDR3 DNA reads TGTGCCAGCAGCCAAGTTCTCTCGGATTGGGTCAATGAGCAGTTCTTC.

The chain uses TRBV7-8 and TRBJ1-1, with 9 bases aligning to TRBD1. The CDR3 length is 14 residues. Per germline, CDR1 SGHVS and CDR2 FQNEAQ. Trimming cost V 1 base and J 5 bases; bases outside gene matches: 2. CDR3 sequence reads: CASSLGGTGTEAFF. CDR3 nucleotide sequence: TGTGCCAGCAGCTTAGGAGGGACAGGGACTGAAGCTTTCTTT.

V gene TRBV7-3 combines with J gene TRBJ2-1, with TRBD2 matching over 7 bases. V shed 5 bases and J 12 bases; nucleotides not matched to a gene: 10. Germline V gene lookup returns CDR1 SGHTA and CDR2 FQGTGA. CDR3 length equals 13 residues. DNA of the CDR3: TGTGCCAGCAGCCCAGGACAATCGGGAGGGCAGTTCTTC. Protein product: CASSPGQSGGQFF.

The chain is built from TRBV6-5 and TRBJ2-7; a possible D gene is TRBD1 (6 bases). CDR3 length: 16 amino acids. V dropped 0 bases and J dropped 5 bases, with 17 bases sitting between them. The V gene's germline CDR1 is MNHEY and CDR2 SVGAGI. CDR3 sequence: CASSYSLDSGVDEQYF. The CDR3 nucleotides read TGTGCCAGCAGTTACTCGCTCGATTCAGGGGTAGACGAGCAGTACTTC.

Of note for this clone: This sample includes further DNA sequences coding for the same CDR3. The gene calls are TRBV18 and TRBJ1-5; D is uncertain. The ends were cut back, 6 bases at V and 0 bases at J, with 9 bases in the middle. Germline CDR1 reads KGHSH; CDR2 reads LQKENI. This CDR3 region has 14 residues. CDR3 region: CASSPGNSNQPQHF. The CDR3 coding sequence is TGTGCCAGCTCGCCGGGAAATAGCAATCAGCCCCAGCATTTT.

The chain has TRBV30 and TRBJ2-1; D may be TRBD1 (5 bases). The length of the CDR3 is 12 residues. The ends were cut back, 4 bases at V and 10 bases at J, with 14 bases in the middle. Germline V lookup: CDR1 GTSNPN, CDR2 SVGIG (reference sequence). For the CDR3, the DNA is TGTGCCTGGACCCCGCAGGGCCCAGAGCAGTTCTTC. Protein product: CAWTPQGPEQFF. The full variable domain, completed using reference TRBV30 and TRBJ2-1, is SQTIHQWPATLVQPVGSPLSLECTVEGTSNPNLYWYRQAAGRGLQLLFYSVGIGQISSEVPQNLSASRPQDRQFILSSKKLLLSDSGFYLCAWTPQGPEQFFGPGTRLTVL.

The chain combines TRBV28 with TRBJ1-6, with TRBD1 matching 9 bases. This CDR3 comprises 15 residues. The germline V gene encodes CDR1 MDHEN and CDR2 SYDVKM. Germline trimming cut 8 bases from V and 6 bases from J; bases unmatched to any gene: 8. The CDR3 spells CASLRYRGLNSPLHF. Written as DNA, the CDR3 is TGTGCCAGCCTACGTTACAGGGGGCTTAATTCACCCCTCCACTTT. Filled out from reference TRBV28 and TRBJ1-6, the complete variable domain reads DVKVTQSSRYLVKRTGEKVFLECVQDMDHENMFWYRQDPGLGLRLIYFSYDVKMKEKGDIPEGYSVSREKKERFSLILESASTNQTSMYLCASLRYRGLNSPLHFGNGTRLTVT.

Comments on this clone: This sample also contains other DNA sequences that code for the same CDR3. CDR3 coding DNA: TGTGCCAGCAGTGACCGGGAGAACACTGAAGCTTTCTTT. It translates to CASSDRENTEAFF. V usage is TRBV6-4 and J usage is TRBJ1-1, with D hard to call. The length of the CDR3 is 13 residues. V was pared by 2 bases and J by 1 base, with 5 bases between. Germline V gene data show CDR1 as MRHNA and CDR2 as SNTAGT.